One T cell receptor (beta chain) is described in this entry. What it binds is unknown. Trimming took 4 bases from V and 7 from J, leaving 17 bases between them. Germline values: CDR1 SEHNR, CDR2 FQNEAQ (reference sequence). CDR3 length: 16 amino acids. The sample originates from a study of graft-versus-host responses after intestinal transplantation. Overall study context: Recipients uniformly received anti-thymocyte globulin induction, followed by tacrolimus and steroids for 3 to 4 years. Study observations and caveats: Detected in recipient marrow were GvH clones, some of which were first observed in ileum or blood.

Libraries were prepared by immunoSEQ multiplex PCR; TCRdb keeps only in-frame clonotypes and omits some of them. This table has over 75,000 clones, approximately 85% appearing once. This chain joins TRBV7-9 and TRBJ1-6; maybe TRBD1 (6 bases). The sequencing here drew on PBMCs, taken 255 days after intestinal transplant. The clonotype comes from a human patient who received an intestinal transplant, so some T cells may come from the graft donor. DNA for the CDR3: TGTGCCAGCAGCTCCCCGGACAGCCTATTAAATTCACCCCTCCACTTT. Protein: CASSSPDSLLNSPLHF.